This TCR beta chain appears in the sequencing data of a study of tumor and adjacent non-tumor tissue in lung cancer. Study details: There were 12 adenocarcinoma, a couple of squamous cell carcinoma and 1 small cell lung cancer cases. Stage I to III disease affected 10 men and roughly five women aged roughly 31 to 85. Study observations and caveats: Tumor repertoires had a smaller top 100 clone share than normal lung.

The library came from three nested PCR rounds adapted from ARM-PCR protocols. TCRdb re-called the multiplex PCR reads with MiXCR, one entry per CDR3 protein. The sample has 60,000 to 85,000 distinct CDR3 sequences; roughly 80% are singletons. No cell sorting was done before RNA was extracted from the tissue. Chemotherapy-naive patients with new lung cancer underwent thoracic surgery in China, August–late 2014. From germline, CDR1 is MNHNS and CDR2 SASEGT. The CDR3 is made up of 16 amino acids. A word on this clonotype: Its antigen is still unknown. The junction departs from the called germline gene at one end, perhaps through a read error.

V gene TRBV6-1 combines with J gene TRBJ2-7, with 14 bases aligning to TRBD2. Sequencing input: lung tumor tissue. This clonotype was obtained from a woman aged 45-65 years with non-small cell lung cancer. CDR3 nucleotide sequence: TGTACCAGCAGTTGGACTAGCGGGAGGCCTTTCTACGAGCAGTACTTC. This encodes CTSSWTSGRPFYEQYF.